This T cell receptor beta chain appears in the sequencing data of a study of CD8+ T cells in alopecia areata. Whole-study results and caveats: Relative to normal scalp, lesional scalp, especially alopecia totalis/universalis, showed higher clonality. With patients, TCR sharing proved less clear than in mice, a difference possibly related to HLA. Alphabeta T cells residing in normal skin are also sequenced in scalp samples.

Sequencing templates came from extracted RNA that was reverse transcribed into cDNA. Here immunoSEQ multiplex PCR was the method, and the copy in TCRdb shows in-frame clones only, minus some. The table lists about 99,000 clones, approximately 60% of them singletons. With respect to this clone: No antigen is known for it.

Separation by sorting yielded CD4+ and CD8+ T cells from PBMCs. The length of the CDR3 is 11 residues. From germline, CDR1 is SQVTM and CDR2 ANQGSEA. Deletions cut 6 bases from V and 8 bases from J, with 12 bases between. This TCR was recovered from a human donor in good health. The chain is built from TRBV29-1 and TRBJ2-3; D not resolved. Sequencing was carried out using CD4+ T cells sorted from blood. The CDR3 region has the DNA TGCAGCGTCGCCGACGTGGGTACGCAGTATTTT. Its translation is CSVADVGTQYF.